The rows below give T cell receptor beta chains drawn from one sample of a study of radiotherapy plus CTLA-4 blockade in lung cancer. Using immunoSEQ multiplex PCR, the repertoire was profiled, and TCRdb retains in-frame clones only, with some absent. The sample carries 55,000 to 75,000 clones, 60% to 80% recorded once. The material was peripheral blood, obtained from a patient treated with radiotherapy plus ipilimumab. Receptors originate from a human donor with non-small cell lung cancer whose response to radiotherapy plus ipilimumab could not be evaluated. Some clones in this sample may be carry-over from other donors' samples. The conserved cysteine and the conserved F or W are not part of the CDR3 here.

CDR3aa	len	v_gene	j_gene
ASSSYKGIRTEAF	13	TRBV11-2	TRBJ1-1
ASSLGGRAYGYT	12	TRBV5-1	TRBJ1-2
ASSLGLRETQY	11	TRBV7-7	TRBJ2-5
ASRNAGQGAGGYT	13	TRBV28	TRBJ1-2
ASSYYTAGNQPQH	13	TRBV28	TRBJ1-5
ASSVLGQGEAF	11	TRBV9	TRBJ1-1
ATEGGGKETQY	11	TRBV10-3	TRBJ2-5
AMRPGALYTDTQY	13	TRBV10-3	TRBJ2-3
ASSSRFLGGLGTDTQY	16	TRBV5-6	TRBJ2-3
ASSSQQGLEQY	11	TRBV7-9	TRBJ2-7
ASSLQPSGGATSYEQY	16	TRBV7-8	TRBJ2-7
ASSLVHGIYEQY	12	TRBV5-6	TRBJ2-7
AISEVSNQPQR	11	TRBV10-3	TRBJ1-5
ASSLLGAGLNTEAF	14	TRBV5-1	TRBJ1-1
ASGTGSSGNTIY	12	TRBV2	TRBJ1-3
ASFGLGGTGELF	12	TRBV4-2	TRBJ2-2
ASVDLSYNEQF	11	TRBV7-9	TRBJ2-1
ASSFAGTNYEQY	12	TRBV7-2	TRBJ2-7
ASSRTDTFGSPLH	13	TRBV2	TRBJ1-6
ASSLVQGSGNTIY	13	TRBV7-6	TRBJ1-3
ASSFSEREAF	10	TRBV5-6	TRBJ1-1
ASSTGGGTNEKLF	13	TRBV28	TRBJ1-4